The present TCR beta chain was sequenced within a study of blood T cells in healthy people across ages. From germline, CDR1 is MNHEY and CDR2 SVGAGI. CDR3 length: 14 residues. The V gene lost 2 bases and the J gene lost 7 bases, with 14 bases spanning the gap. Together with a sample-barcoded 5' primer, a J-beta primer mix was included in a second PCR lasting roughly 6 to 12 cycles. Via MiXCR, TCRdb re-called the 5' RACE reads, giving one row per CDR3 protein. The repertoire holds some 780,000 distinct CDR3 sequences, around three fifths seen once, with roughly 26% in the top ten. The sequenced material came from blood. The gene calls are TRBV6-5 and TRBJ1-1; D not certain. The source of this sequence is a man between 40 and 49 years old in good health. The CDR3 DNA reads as TGTGCCAGCAGTTACGGGGTTTGGGCCTTTGAAGCTTTCTTT. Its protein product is CASSYGVWAFEAFF.